This TCR beta chain was found in a study of T cells after yellow fever vaccination. Study-wide findings and caveats: By day 5 rather than day 15, the secondary response had peaked, though it was weaker. Booster samples showed a return of most primary-vaccination clones (almost 97% CD4, 88% CD8).

A single record per CDR3 protein comes from TCRdb applying MiXCR to the 5' RACE reads. Of about 320,000 distinct CDR3 sequences in the sample, around 6.8% were seen once. The ends were cut back, 5 bases at V and 0 bases at J, with 13 bases in the middle. CDR3 length: 15 residues. Germline V lookup: CDR1 MNHNS, CDR2 SASEGT. Comments on this clonotype: Antigen: not known.

The sequence came from a man between 18 and 35 years old who received the YFV17D yellow fever vaccine. J is TRBJ1-1 and V is TRBV6-1; D possibly corresponds to TRBD1 (6 bases). Sequenced material: PBMCs, taken roughly 47 days after the first yellow fever vaccination. As DNA, the CDR3 is TGTGCCAGCAGTCCTCGCGGGGGCATGAACACTGAAGCTTTCTTT. Its translation is CASSPRGGMNTEAFF.